This is a list of T cell receptor beta chains from one sample in a study of blood T cell repertoires in COVID-19. This table comes from immunoSEQ multiplex PCR, and its TCRdb copy is limited to in-frame clones, with some not included. The table includes roughly 80,000 clones, approximately 90% detected once. Sequenced: peripheral blood. The receptor set was obtained from a woman over 75 with acute or convalescent COVID-19. The CDR3 runs from the conserved cysteine through the conserved F or W. The D gene is left open where the match is weak.

DNA,CDR3,J,D,V
TGTGCCAGCAGTTTACATCCGAACACCGGGGAGCTGTTTTTT,CASSLHPNTGELFF,TRBJ2-2,NA,TRBV28
TGTGCCAGCAGCTTCGGGACAGGGCCCTACGAGCAGTACTTC,CASSFGTGPYEQYF,TRBJ2-7,TRBD1,TRBV5-6
TGCGCCAGCAGCCCCCGGGACAGGGTCACGTCCCTCCACTTT,CASSPRDRVTSLHF,TRBJ1-6,TRBD1,TRBV4-1
TGTGCCAGCACCAAAACAGGGTTGCGCACTGAAGCTTTCTTT,CASTKTGLRTEAFF,TRBJ1-1,NA,TRBV6-5
TGTGCCAGCAGCCACTACCGGGACAGGGCCCGTGGCTACACCTTC,CASSHYRDRARGYTF,TRBJ1-2,TRBD1,TRBV11-2
TGTGCCTGGAGTGCCCTAATTGGAAACACCATATATTTT,CAWSALIGNTIYF,TRBJ1-3,NA,TRBV30
TGTGCCAGCAGTGATCGAGATGAGCGGCTTGGTAACACAGATACGCAGTATTTT,CASSDRDERLGNTDTQYF,TRBJ2-3,NA,TRBV6-1
TGTGCCTGGACTCCCCCCAGGGCTCAAGAGACCCAGTACTTC,CAWTPPRAQETQYF,TRBJ2-5,NA,TRBV30
TGTGCCAGCAGCCCGGACATTAGCAATCAGCCCCAGCATTTT,CASSPDISNQPQHF,TRBJ1-5,NA,TRBV5-5
TGTGCCAGCAGCGGAGGAGTTGTAAGTGAAAAACTGTTTTTT,CASSGGVVSEKLFF,TRBJ1-4,NA,TRBV9
TGTGCCAGCAGCCGTATAATGCAGGGTACGGGGCAGTACTTC,CASSRIMQGTGQYF,TRBJ2-7,NA,TRBV5-8
TGTGCCAGCAGCCTAAGGACAGGGGAAGAAAATGAGCAGTTCTTC,CASSLRTGEENEQFF,TRBJ2-1,TRBD1,TRBV7-2
TGCAGCGCCGGACAGGGGTTGGGGAACACTGAAGCTTTCTTT,CSAGQGLGNTEAFF,TRBJ1-1,TRBD1,TRBV29-1
TGTGCCAGCAGCCCCCGAGGCCAGGGAACTGAAGCTTTCTTT,CASSPRGQGTEAFF,TRBJ1-1,NA,TRBV9